This T cell receptor beta chain appears in the sequencing data of a study of cytomegalovirus exposure and HLA in healthy donors. Study context: Earlier results showed 90 million to 120 million unique TCR beta sequences derived from approximately 170 million T cells. General study points: Usually a TCR sequence was rare, but some public TCRs were found in many donors.

A multiplex PCR was run with 60 Vbeta primers and 13 Jbeta primers. Using immunoSEQ multiplex PCR, the repertoire was profiled, and TCRdb retains in-frame clones only, with some absent. The sample includes 45,000 to 65,000 clones, 65% to 85% of them seen just once. The V gene's germline CDR1 is MNHNY and CDR2 SVGAGI (reference sequence). This CDR3 is 14 amino acids long. V gave up 7 bases and J gave up 2 bases; unmatched junction bases: 7. Details on this clone: The antigen remains undetermined.

This chain links TRBV6-6 with TRBJ1-1, with 7 bases aligning to TRBD1. The sequence came from a young man in good health and CMV-seronegative. Source material: PBMCs. The CDR3 loop is CASTFGTVNTEAFF. The CDR3, as DNA: TGTGCCAGCACCTTCGGGACAGTCAACACTGAAGCTTTCTTT.